The T cell receptor beta chain described here comes from a study of blood T cell repertoires in COVID-19 (dated by TCRdb to 2018 to 2020). Background for the entire study: The collaborator samples originated in the United States, Italy and Spain and spanned the acute and convalescent phases of COVID-19. Subjects who had been exposed to COVID-19, were actively infected with it, or had recovered from it provided the deeply sampled blood TCRbeta repertoires that made up the dataset. Where available, HLA class I and class II types were taken from metadata supplied by the sample provider and were not determined by assay-based typing. The repertoires were released in a freely available public database meant as a resource for research on the immune response to SARS-CoV-2. A de-identified subject ID, COVID-19 status, age in years and sex were almost always included in the sample metadata. The material from the prospective study consisted of cDNA or gDNA derived from T cells, B-cell-depleted T cells, or PBMCs. Samples came from the ongoing ImmuneRACE study (first 160 participants) plus 1,254 subjects from 6 global collaborators. The investigation overall reported the following: The quantity of clinical and demographic metadata differed by source and by participant and was supplied without curation.

Whole blood was collected in K2EDTA tubes by collaborating institutions according to the institutions' own protocols. For TCRbeta analysis, collaborator samples were shipped as frozen whole blood, as isolated PBMCs, or as DNA extracted from either sample type. Including cysteine and phenylalanine, the CDR3 has 17 amino acids. Only the CDR3 DNA is retained, 51 bases long and in frame from the first base. Trimming accounts for 3 bases at V and 7 bases at J, while the number of junction bases matched to no gene is 18. CDR1 and CDR2 were assigned from the germline V gene (reference sequence) as GTSNPN and SVGIG. A note on this clone: The specificity of this receptor is unknown. No much larger clone exists at a distance of one base, and base qualities are not known.

TCRbeta CDR3 regions were amplified from genomic DNA using the immunoSEQ Assay, a bias-controlled multiplex PCR. In the paper's pipeline: Nucleated cell counts per sample were estimated from amplification of reference gene primers within the assay. Sequence reads were collapsed and filtered to measure the absolute abundance of every unique TCRbeta CDR3 rearrangement. For each sample, productive Simpson clonality was calculated as the square root of Simpson's diversity index across productive rearrangements. Sourced from immuneACCESS, this table was stored by TCRdb with only in-frame sequences that have V and J called. A share of the clones is absent; for the studies checked, an unresolved V gene accounts for under half, and the remainder has no known explanation. The DNA was the basis for D and trimming; V, J and clone size are from that table. This sample is represented by about 140,000 clones; approximately 80% of them were singletons. Roughly 15% of the sample is in the top ten clones.

The receptor comes from a man in his fifties with acute or convalescent COVID-19. The rearranged chain carries TRBV30 and TRBJ2-1; 7 bases in between match TRBD1. Sample: peripheral blood. The sequence in DNA is TGTGCCTGGAGACAAGTGGTGGGCAGGGGGATGAGAAATGAGCAGTTCTTC. Translated, this gives CAWRQVVGRGMRNEQFF. Beyond the CDR3, the reference TRBV30 and TRBJ2-1 genes provide the residues; the full variable domain reads: SQTIHQWPATLVQPVGSPLSLECTVEGTSNPNLYWYRQAAGRGLQLLFYSVGIGQISSEVPQNLSASRPQDRQFILSSKKLLLSDSGFYLCAWRQVVGRGMRNEQFFGPGTRLTVL.